What follows are 25 T cell receptor beta chains derived from one specimen sequenced in a study of Ad26.COV2.S vaccination and SARS-CoV-2 variants. Here immunoSEQ multiplex PCR was the method, and the copy in TCRdb shows in-frame clones only, minus some. The sample carries roughly 460,000 clones, 70% to 90% recorded once. Treatment: roughly 19 received Ad26.COV2.S at low or high dose, single or two shots; several received placebo; per-sample allocation not given. The study sampled participants on day 63 after the first vaccine or placebo injection. Specimen: peripheral blood, collected in a trial of Ad26.COV2.S vaccine versus placebo. These receptors were taken from a person between 18 and 65 years old who received the Ad26.COV2.S COVID-19 vaccine or a placebo.

The chain has TRBV29-1 and TRBJ2-7, with D possibly matching TRBD1 (6 bases). The V end was cut by 5 bases, the J end by 0 bases, with 20 bases between. The germline CDR1 and CDR2 sequences are SQVTM and ANQGSEA. This CDR3 is built from 16 residues. The CDR3 DNA sequence: TGCAGCGTTCTCCTGACGACAGGACACTACTCCTACGAGCAGTACTTC. It encodes CSVLLTTGHYSYEQYF.

V and J are TRBV19 and TRBJ2-1; tentatively, D is TRBD2 (6 bases). The V end was cut by 8 bases, the J end by 0 bases, with 23 bases between. The CDR3 runs 18 residues. Per the germline V gene, CDR1 is LNHDA and CDR2 is SQIVND (reference sequence). Here the CDR3 DNA reads TGTGCCAGTGCTCGTTTCGCGGGACCTCGAGGCTCCTACAATGAGCAGTTCTTC. Its protein product is CASARFAGPRGSYNEQFF.

This chain connects TRBV9 to TRBJ1-4, with D possibly matching TRBD1 (5 bases). Per the germline V gene, CDR1 is SGDLS and CDR2 is YYNGEE. Trimming shortened V by 7 bases and J by 2 bases, and 18 bases separated the two germline ends. The CDR3 contains 16 residues. CDR3 DNA sequence: TGTGCCAGCGGCGGATATGAGGGGAGGACTAATGAAAAACTGTTTTTT. Amino acids: CASGGYEGRTNEKLFF.

The V and J genes are TRBV5-1 and TRBJ2-3; weak D call: TRBD2 (7 bases). The CDR3 is 16 residues long. V lost 4 bases and J lost 3, with 18 bases in between. The V gene's germline CDR1 is SGHRS and CDR2 YFSETQ. Written as DNA, the CDR3 is TGCGCCAGCAGCCCCGTGGCGGGGGCAGGGACAGATACGCAGTATTTT. This translates into CASSPVAGAGTDTQYF.

The V call is TRBV9, the J call TRBJ1-1; the D gene is possibly TRBD1 (6 bases). CDR1 and CDR2 from the germline V gene are SGDLS and YYNGEE. This CDR3 comprises 14 residues. Trimming pared 0 bases from V and 8 bases from J, leaving 14 bases between. Here the CDR3 DNA reads TGTGCCAGCAGCGTAGTGGTGGGGGCGACCGAAGCTTTCTTT. Translating it yields CASSVVVGATEAFF.

The chain carries TRBV3-1 (or the pseudogene TRBV3-2) and TRBJ2-1; maybe TRBD2 (5 bases). CDR3 length: 17 residues. Germline loops: CDR1 LGHDT, CDR2 YNNKEL (reference sequence). V dropped 0 bases and J dropped 6 bases, with 18 bases sitting between them. The CDR3 loop reads CASSQDRAPILVNEQFF. CDR3 nucleotide sequence: TGTGCCAGCAGCCAAGATAGGGCCCCAATACTAGTCAATGAGCAGTTCTTC.

The chain joins TRBV28 to TRBJ1-6; D call uncertain. The CDR3 sequence is 15 residues long. The germline V gene has CDR1 MDHEN and CDR2 SYDVKM. V was trimmed by 1 base and J by 4 bases, leaving 8 bases between them. The CDR3 protein is CASSLYRQYNSPLHF. The DNA of the CDR3 is TGTGCCAGCAGTTTATATCGGCAGTATAATTCACCCCTCCACTTT.

The chain carries TRBV4-1 and TRBJ1-2; no firm D call. The CDR3 consists of 14 residues. CDR1 MGHRA and CDR2 YSYEKL come from the germline V gene. The germline V and J ends were trimmed by 1 base and 4 bases, with 10 bases remaining between them. The DNA of the CDR3 is TGCGCCAGCAGCCAAGTTTCCGGGAGCTATGGCTACACCTTC. It encodes CASSQVSGSYGYTF.

The rearrangement links TRBV2 to TRBJ2-2; 7 bases align to TRBD1. CDR3 length: 13 residues. Trimming removed 2 bases from V and 6 bases from J; junction bases left unmatched: 0. The V gene's germline CDR1 is SNHLY and CDR2 FYNNEI. Here the CDR3 reads CASSEQGAGELFF. The CDR3 region has the DNA TGTGCCAGCAGTGAACAGGGGGCCGGGGAGCTGTTTTTT.

The rearrangement links TRBV28 to TRBJ1-2, with D perhaps TRBD1 (5 bases). The CDR3 contains 15 residues. Trimming cost V 3 bases and J 3 bases, with 14 bases left between them. CDR1 is MDHEN, CDR2 SYDVKM, per germline. The CDR3 DNA reads TGTGCCAGCAGTTTTCCAAGGGACCTTTACTATGGCTACACCTTC. Protein: CASSFPRDLYYGYTF.

This rearrangement joins TRBV24-1 to TRBJ2-1; D is perhaps TRBD2 (6 bases). In germline, CDR1 is KGHDR, CDR2 SFDVKD. Deletions cut 4 bases from V and 0 bases from J, with 15 bases between. The CDR3 sequence is 17 residues long. The CDR3 sequence: CATSDPGGSNSYNEQFF. The CDR3 DNA follows: TGTGCCACCAGTGACCCTGGGGGGTCCAACTCCTACAATGAGCAGTTCTTC.

The chain uses TRBV6-5 and TRBJ1-5, with D possibly TRBD1 on 6 matching bases. Germline assignment: CDR1 MNHEY and CDR2 SVGAGI. Trimming stripped 0 bases from V and 7 bases from J, with 10 bases between. The CDR3 has 14 amino acids. CDR3 DNA: TGTGCCAGCAGTTACTCCCCCGGGGGCCAGCCCCAGCATTTT. This codes for CASSYSPGGQPQHF.

With respect to this clone: The sample holds other DNA sequences that translate to the same CDR3. The V gene is TRBV27, the J gene TRBJ1-6; 10 bases line up with TRBD1. The V gene end was trimmed by 5 bases and the J gene end by 7 bases; junction bases not matched to a gene: 5. The CDR3 extends over 15 amino acids. Per germline, CDR1 MNHEY and CDR2 SMNVEV (reference sequence). The CDR3 DNA sequence: TGTGCCAGCAGTCCTTGGGACAGGGGAAATTCACCCCTCCACTTT. Translating it yields CASSPWDRGNSPLHF.

This clone was observed at least ten times. The chain recombines TRBV7-2 with TRBJ2-1; 10 positions agree with TRBD2. The CDR3 has 15 residues. Germline V gene data show CDR1 as SGHTA and CDR2 as FQGNSA. V lost 5 bases and J lost 1; bases outside the gene matches: 2. The CDR3 sequence: CASSLGLASYNEQFF. The CDR3 DNA is TGTGCCAGCAGCCTGGGACTAGCGTCCTACAATGAGCAGTTCTTC.

The chain combines TRBV12-3 or TRBV12-4 with TRBJ1-2; no clear D gene. Trimming shortened V by 4 bases and J by 4 bases, and 10 bases separated the two germline ends. The CDR3 has 13 amino acids. The chain's CDR3 is CASSSVVVYGYTF. The CDR3 DNA is TGTGCCAGCAGTTCGGTGGTCGTCTATGGCTACACCTTC.

The rearrangement joins TRBV9 to TRBJ2-6; weak D call: TRBD1 (5 bases). The CDR3 contains 15 residues. In germline, CDR1 is SGDLS, CDR2 YYNGEE. Trimming cost V 2 bases and J 0 bases, with 6 bases left between them. CDR3 coding DNA: TGTGCCAGCAGCGTGACAGTCTCTGGGGCCAACGTCCTGACTTTC. Protein sequence: CASSVTVSGANVLTF.

V is TRBV3-1 (or the pseudogene TRBV3-2) and J is TRBJ2-1; TRBD1 might be the D (6 bases). The CDR3 spans 18 residues. Germline CDR1 and CDR2: LGHDT and YNNKEL (reference sequence). Trimming took 0 bases from V and 1 from J, leaving 16 bases between them. The CDR3 DNA sequence: TGTGCCAGCAGCCAAGATAAGATCACAGGGCTGTCCTACAATGAGCAGTTCTTC. The encoded protein is CASSQDKITGLSYNEQFF.

The chain uses TRBV7-2 and TRBJ1-2, with 7 bases fitting TRBD1. The CDR3 has 14 amino acids. Germline V lookup: CDR1 SGHTA, CDR2 FQGNSA. The ends lost 4 bases at V and 3 bases at J; junction bases unmatched: 5. CDR3 region: CASSSGQVYYGYTF. The CDR3 DNA is TGTGCCAGCAGCTCTGGACAGGTGTACTATGGCTACACCTTC.

The gene calls are TRBV2 and TRBJ2-3; 8 bases are shared with TRBD2. The ends lost 5 bases at V and 0 bases at J; junction bases unmatched: 4. The CDR3 consists of 15 residues. CDR1 is SNHLY, CDR2 FYNNEI, per germline. CDR3 bases: TGTGCCAGCAGTCGTAGCGGGATTAGCACAGATACGCAGTATTTT. Translating it yields CASSRSGISTDTQYF.

The V and J genes are TRBV18 and TRBJ1-3; D possibly corresponds to TRBD1 (5 bases). Germline CDR1 is KGHSH and CDR2 is LQKENI. The CDR3 runs to 16 residues. Trimming shortened V by 1 base and J by 7 bases, and 17 bases separated the two germline ends. The CDR3: CASSPREGTGGNTIYF. The CDR3 coding sequence is TGTGCCAGCTCACCACGAGAAGGGACCGGAGGGAACACCATATATTTT. The complete variable domain, with remaining parts taken from reference TRBV18 and TRBJ1-3, reads NAGVMQNPRHLVRRRGQEARLRCSPMKGHSHVYWYRQLPEEGLKFMVYLQKENIIDESGMPKERFSAEFPKEGPSILRIQQVVRGDSAAYFCASSPREGTGGNTIYFGEGSWLTVV.

This clone was seen only once. The J gene is TRBJ1-2, the V gene TRBV4-1; tentatively, D is TRBD1 (5 bases). Germline V gene lookup returns CDR1 MGHRA and CDR2 YSYEKL. The CDR3 totals 17 residues. The V gene lost 3 bases and the J gene lost 3 bases, with 20 bases spanning the gap. For the CDR3, the DNA is TGCGCCAGCAGCCACCCCCTTCGGGGTAAAGGGGACTATGGCTACACCTTC. This codes for CASSHPLRGKGDYGYTF.

The chain combines TRBV7-8 with TRBJ2-2, with D unresolved. The germline gives CDR1 SGHVS, CDR2 FQNEAQ. The ends were cut back, 1 base at V and 3 bases at J, with 9 bases in the middle. The CDR3 is 15 residues long. For the CDR3, the DNA is TGTGCCAGCAGCTTAGGTTCGCTCGACACCGGGGAGCTGTTTTTT. Amino acids: CASSLGSLDTGELFF.

The chain employs TRBV6-5 and TRBJ2-1; no clear D. With 2 bases removed from V and 6 bases from J, the gap between germline ends came to 8 bases. The CDR3 is 13 amino acids. Germline values: CDR1 MNHEY, CDR2 SVGAGI. The CDR3 nucleotides are TGTGCCAGCAGTTACCTTAGTACCAATGAGCAGTTCTTC. Amino acids: CASSYLSTNEQFF.

The table lists this clone with a count of one. The chain links TRBV27 to TRBJ2-7; the D gene could be TRBD1 or TRBD2 (5 bases each). The V gene's germline CDR1 is MNHEY and CDR2 SMNVEV (reference sequence). Trimming left V 1 base short and J 2 bases short, with 18 bases between. CDR3 length: 17 amino acids. For the CDR3, the DNA is TGTGCCAGCAGTTTATTAACGGGACGGACAACCCCCTACGAGCAGTACTTC. The encoded protein is CASSLLTGRTTPYEQYF.

The sample holds one count of this clone. The rearrangement uses TRBV5-5 and TRBJ2-7; D is possibly TRBD1 (6 bases). Trimming removed 4 bases from V and 1 base from J, with 12 bases in between. CDR1 is SGHKS, CDR2 YYEKEE, per germline (reference sequence). The CDR3 is 14 amino acids. Written as DNA, the CDR3 is TGTGCCAGCAGCCCCGGGACACTTTCCTACGAGCAGTACTTC. As protein: CASSPGTLSYEQYF. The complete variable domain, with remaining parts taken from reference TRBV5-5 and TRBJ2-7, reads DAGVTQSPTHLIKTRGQQVTLRCSPISGHKSVSWYQQVLGQGPQFIFQYYEKEERGRGNFPDRFSARQFPNYSSELNVNALLLGDSALYLCASSPGTLSYEQYFGPGTRLTVT.